Listed below are T cell receptor beta chains from one sample, sequenced in a study of cytomegalovirus exposure and HLA in healthy donors. Measured with immunoSEQ multiplex PCR; TCRdb has only the in-frame clones, and not every one. The table lists about 200,000 clones, roughly 77% of them singletons, with approximately 0.4% in the top ten. Sequencing was performed on PBMCs. Every receptor here comes from a male donor in good health and CMV-seropositive. CDR3s include the opening cysteine and the closing phenylalanine or tryptophan. D genes are given only for firm matches. Clone size is stated in some rows and not others, as once, few, many or a class when expanded.

j_call clone_size d_call v_call cdr3_aa cdr3_nt
TRBJ2-7 once TRBD1 TRBV28 CASSYTGTGEYEQYF TGTGCCAGCAGTTACACCGGGACAGGGGAATACGAGCAGTACTTC
TRBJ2-4 - - TRBV23-1 CARNTRGKNIQYF TGCGCCAGGAACACGCGAGGCAAAAACATTCAGTACTTC
TRBJ2-5 - - TRBV6-5 CASSYSLEETQYF TGTGCCAGCAGTTACTCCCTTGAAGAGACCCAGTACTTC
TRBJ2-2 - TRBD2 TRBV9 CASSVGGGAPTGELFF TGTGCCAGCAGCGTAGGCGGGGGGGCCCCCACCGGGGAGCTGTTTTTT
TRBJ1-2 - - TRBV9 CASSVVDRTPPTF TGTGCCAGCAGCGTAGTAGACCGGACACCTCCCACCTTC
TRBJ1-5 - - TRBV18 CASSPLRQSDQPQHF TGTGCCAGCTCACCCCTAAGACAGTCGGATCAGCCCCAGCATTTT
TRBJ1-5 - - TRBV10-2 CASSAEGRARNQPQHF TGCGCCAGCAGTGCGGAGGGGAGAGCTCGCAATCAGCCCCAGCATTTT
TRBJ2-2 - - TRBV9 CASSVGGQAGTGELFF TGTGCCAGCAGCGTGGGAGGACAGGCGGGCACCGGGGAGCTGTTTTTT
TRBJ1-2 few - TRBV7-9 CASSLARSANYGYTF TGTGCCAGCAGCTTAGCGAGGAGCGCTAACTATGGCTACACCTTC
TRBJ2-7 - TRBD2 TRBV29-1 CSAGTSAPYEQYF TGCAGCGCTGGGACTAGCGCTCCCTACGAGCAGTACTTC
TRBJ2-1 - - TRBV9 CASSDDLSSYNEQFF TGTGCCAGCAGCGACGATCTTAGCTCCTACAATGAGCAGTTCTTC
TRBJ2-3 - TRBD2 TRBV5-1 CASSASGGGTDTQYF TGCGCCAGCAGTGCGAGCGGGGGGGGCACAGATACGCAGTATTTT
TRBJ1-2 - TRBD1 TRBV7-6 CASGPGQGAIDYGYTF TGTGCCAGCGGACCAGGACAGGGGGCAATCGACTATGGCTACACCTTC
TRBJ2-7 - - TRBV7-3 CASSLDSSYEQYF TGTGCCAGCAGCTTAGACTCGTCCTACGAGCAGTACTTC